The 24 T cell receptor beta chains below were found in one sample sequenced in a study of T cells after yellow fever vaccination. From the 5' RACE reads, TCRdb called clonotypes with MiXCR, one entry per CDR3 protein. The sample has nearly 550,000 distinct CDR3 sequences; roughly 21% are singletons. This material consisted of PBMCs, taken 15 days after the yellow fever booster vaccination. Receptors were obtained from a man aged 30 to 45 who received the YFV17D yellow fever vaccine.

This clonotype was seen a handful of times. The chain uses TRBV5-4 and TRBJ2-2, with D unresolved. Trimming shortened V by 4 bases and J by 6 bases, and 10 bases separated the two germline ends. Germline V lookup: CDR1 SGHNT, CDR2 YYREEE (reference sequence). The CDR3 loop spans 13 amino acids. CDR3 residues: CASSRDRAGELFF. CDR3 nucleotide sequence: TGTGCCAGCAGCAGAGATCGGGCCGGGGAGCTGTTTTTT.

V is TRBV9 and J is TRBJ2-7; D is unresolved. Trimming cost V 0 bases and J 6 bases, with 16 bases left between them. This CDR3 has 15 amino acids. Germline V lookup: CDR1 SGDLS, CDR2 YYNGEE. CDR3 coding DNA: TGTGCCAGCAGCGTAGATAACTCCAGAAACAGCGAGCAGTACTTC. Its protein is CASSVDNSRNSEQYF. Full variable domain (missing parts from reference TRBV9 and TRBJ2-7): DSGVTQTPKHLITATGQRVTLRCSPRSGDLSVYWYQQSLDQGLQFLIQYYNGEERAKGNILERFSAQQFPDLHSELNLSSLELGDSALYFCASSVDNSRNSEQYFGPGTRLTVT.

This clonotype was seen only a few times. The V gene is TRBV7-9, the J gene TRBJ1-1; no clear D gene. The CDR3 extends over 16 amino acids. Trimming took off 1 base at V and 1 base at J, with 13 bases between the two ends. Germline assignment: CDR1 SEHNR and CDR2 FQNEAQ (reference sequence). The CDR3 coding sequence is TGTGCCAGCAGCTTAGGATTCGTCGGCACGAACACTGAAGCTTTCTTT. This translates into CASSLGFVGTNTEAFF.

This chain links TRBV5-1 with TRBJ2-2; D is perhaps TRBD2 (6 bases). V lost 4 bases to trimming and J lost 5 bases, with 24 bases between them. Germline CDR1 is SGHRS and CDR2 is YFSETQ. This CDR3 comprises 18 residues. The CDR3 loop is CASSQPRTGGRLTGELFF. Here the CDR3 DNA reads TGCGCCAGCAGCCAGCCTAGGACTGGAGGGAGGCTGACCGGGGAGCTGTTTTTT.

This clonotype has just a few counts. The rearrangement uses TRBV20-1 and TRBJ2-5; perhaps TRBD2 as D (5 bases). CDR1 is DFQATT and CDR2 is SNEGSKA in the germline V gene (reference sequence). This CDR3 comprises 13 residues. V lost 4 bases and J 0 bases, leaving 9 bases between the germline ends. CDR3 protein: CSAMATNQETQYF. Here the CDR3 DNA reads TGCAGTGCTATGGCGACTAACCAAGAGACCCAGTACTTC.

This clonotype was recorded at least ten times. The chain combines TRBV10-2 with TRBJ2-1, with D possibly TRBD2 on 5 matching bases. This CDR3 is built from 15 residues. The germline V gene has CDR1 WSHSY and CDR2 SAAADI. V gave up 4 bases and J gave up 1 base, with 11 bases separating them. CDR3: CASSGGGPSYNEQFF. Here the CDR3 DNA reads TGCGCCAGCAGTGGCGGCGGGCCGTCCTACAATGAGCAGTTCTTC.

A few counts support this clonotype. The genes are TRBV20-1 and TRBJ1-2, with no clear D. V was shortened by 3 bases and J by 2 bases, with 13 bases between the two germline ends. The CDR3 consists of 14 residues. CDR1 and CDR2 (germline): DFQATT, SNEGSKA (reference sequence). The DNA of the CDR3 is TGCAGTGCTAGTCCCGGGATGGGAAACTATGGCTACACCTTC. Protein: CSASPGMGNYGYTF.

This clonotype has only a few counts. V usage is TRBV28 and J usage is TRBJ2-3; 9 nucleotides agree with TRBD1. The CDR3 covers 16 residues. The germline V gene encodes CDR1 MDHEN and CDR2 SYDVKM. V was clipped by 6 bases and J by 0 bases; unmatched bases: 7. The CDR3 DNA sequence: TGTGCCAGCAGAACCGGGACAGGGAAAAGCACAGATACGCAGTATTTT. This codes for CASRTGTGKSTDTQYF.

The rearrangement links TRBV7-2 to TRBJ2-7; 8 bases agree with TRBD2. The J segment lost 2 bases and the V segment lost 5 bases, leaving 5 bases of the junction unmatched. Germline CDR1 SGHTA, CDR2 FQGNSA. This CDR3 is built from 14 residues. The CDR3 spells CASSKIAGPYEQYF. Here the CDR3 DNA reads TGTGCCAGCAGCAAAATAGCGGGGCCCTACGAGCAGTACTTC.

The gene calls are TRBV11-2 and TRBJ2-6, with 8 bases matching TRBD1. V lost 5 bases to trimming and J lost 2 bases; unmatched junction nucleotides: 14. The CDR3 contains 19 residues. Germline V gives CDR1 SGHAT, CDR2 FQNNGV. CDR3 loop: CASSRNFAGGAPGANVLTF. CDR3 coding DNA: TGTGCCAGCAGCCGAAATTTTGCAGGGGGCGCCCCTGGGGCCAACGTCCTGACTTTC.

This clonotype was recorded many times. The chain carries TRBV7-8 and TRBJ2-7; 8 bases line up with TRBD1. Germline CDR1 is SGHVS and CDR2 is FQNEAQ. V lost 5 bases and J lost 2; bases outside the gene matches: 5. The CDR3 consists of 14 residues. Written as DNA, the CDR3 is TGTGCCAGCAGCCCGGGACAGGCAGCCTACGAGCAGTACTTC. This encodes CASSPGQAAYEQYF. The full variable domain, in which reference TRBV7-8 and TRBJ2-7 provide the parts outside the CDR3, is GAGVSQSPRYKVAKRGQDVALRCDPISGHVSLFWYQQALGQGPEFLTYFQNEAQLDKSGLPSDRFFAERPEGSVSTLKIQRTQQEDSAVYLCASSPGQAAYEQYFGPGTRLTVT.

This clonotype was seen a handful of times. This sequence joins TRBV29-1 and TRBJ2-3; TRBD1 matches 11 bases. The germline V gene has CDR1 SQVTM and CDR2 ANQGSEA. V dropped 7 bases and J dropped 6; count of bases not matched to a gene: 12. The CDR3 spans 15 residues. CDR3 nucleotide sequence: TGCAGCGGCCGCAAGTGGACAGGGGGCATCGATACGCAGTATTTT. It translates to CSGRKWTGGIDTQYF.

At least ten counts were recorded for this clonotype. The V gene is TRBV11-2, the J gene TRBJ2-5; D tentatively reads TRBD1 or TRBD2 (6 bases each). In germline, CDR1 is SGHAT, CDR2 FQNNGV. The CDR3 has 14 amino acids. V was trimmed by 7 bases and J by 4 bases, leaving 16 bases between them. CDR3 amino acids: CASTYHGGLETQYF. The CDR3 DNA reads as TGTGCCAGCACCTATCACGGGGGCTTAGAGACCCAGTACTTC.

This clonotype was observed once. The chain is built from TRBV7-2 and TRBJ1-5, with a tentative D call TRBD1 (5 bases). CDR3 length: 13 amino acids. CDR1 SGHTA and CDR2 FQGNSA come from the germline V gene. The V gene lost 8 bases and the J gene lost 8 bases, with 16 bases spanning the gap. This CDR3 reads CASGRDGVKPQHF. CDR3 DNA sequence: TGTGCCAGCGGGAGGGACGGAGTGAAGCCCCAGCATTTT.

This sequence joins TRBV19 and TRBJ2-1, with TRBD2 matching 7 bases. The CDR3 has 14 residues. Germline V gene sequence: CDR1 LNHDA, CDR2 SQIVND (reference sequence). Trimming removed 7 bases from V and 6 bases from J; junction bases left unmatched: 9. The CDR3 sequence is CASTHGVAGNEQFF. CDR3 coding DNA: TGTGCCAGTACCCACGGGGTAGCGGGCAATGAGCAGTTCTTC.

This clonotype was counted only a few times. The chain uses TRBV7-9 and TRBJ2-1; TRBD2 matches 11 bases. CDR1 is SEHNR and CDR2 is FQNEAQ in the germline V gene (reference sequence). This CDR3 has 16 residues. J was trimmed by 6 bases and V by 3 bases; bases with no gene match: 7. The CDR3 sequence is CASSLGTSGRLNEQFF. Written as DNA, the CDR3 is TGTGCCAGCAGCTTGGGGACTAGCGGCCGCCTCAATGAGCAGTTCTTC.

The chain uses TRBV5-4 and TRBJ2-3; TRBD2 agrees at 7 bases. The CDR3 is made up of 15 amino acids. The germline V gene has CDR1 SGHNT and CDR2 YYREEE (reference sequence). The V and J ends lost 0 bases and 4 bases, in that order; junction bases with no gene match: 5. The CDR3 spells CASSLDSGTADTQYF. The CDR3 region has the DNA TGTGCCAGCAGCTTGGACAGCGGGACGGCAGATACGCAGTATTTT.

This clonotype was counted only a few times. V usage is TRBV12-3 or TRBV12-4 and J usage is TRBJ1-5; unclear D gene. CDR3 length: 11 residues. V was trimmed by 5 bases and J by 5 bases, leaving 4 bases between them. The CDR3 sequence is CASSQDQPQHF. The CDR3 nucleotides are TGTGCCAGCAGTCAGGATCAGCCCCAGCATTTT.

The rearrangement uses TRBV20-1 and TRBJ2-2; D remains unclear. This CDR3 is built from 12 residues. Between the trimmed V and J ends, which lost 8 bases and 2 bases, there was a span of 9 bases. CDR1 is DFQATT and CDR2 is SNEGSKA in the germline V gene (reference sequence). The CDR3 DNA follows: TGCAGTCGGACGAGCAACACCGGGGAGCTGTTTTTT. Amino acid sequence: CSRTSNTGELFF.

This clonotype has only a few counts. J is TRBJ2-1 and V is TRBV2; no definite D call. The V end was cut by 9 bases, the J end by 0 bases, with 9 bases between. Per the germline V gene, CDR1 is SNHLY and CDR2 is FYNNEI. The CDR3 totals 13 residues. CDR3 bases: TGTGCCAGAAGCGAGAGCTCCTACAATGAGCAGTTCTTC. As protein: CARSESSYNEQFF.

There are a few counts of this clonotype. V is TRBV28 and J is TRBJ2-7, with TRBD2 matching 9 bases. V dropped 5 bases and J dropped 3; count of bases not matched to a gene: 5. Per germline, CDR1 MDHEN and CDR2 SYDVKM. This CDR3 spans 14 amino acids. CDR3 in DNA: TGTGCCAGCAGTGTTAGCGGGAGTCTCTACGAGCAGTACTTC. Its translation: CASSVSGSLYEQYF. The full variable domain, its missing parts supplied by reference TRBV28 and TRBJ2-7, is DVKVTQSSRYLVKRTGEKVFLECVQDMDHENMFWYRQDPGLGLRLIYFSYDVKMKEKGDIPEGYSVSREKKERFSLILESASTNQTSMYLCASSVSGSLYEQYFGPGTRLTVT.

This clonotype showed up just a few times. The chain recombines TRBV7-3 with TRBJ2-7; D may be TRBD2 (6 bases). The CDR3 runs 17 residues. Germline V lookup: CDR1 SGHTA, CDR2 FQGTGA. Deletions cut 4 bases from V and 0 bases from J, with 19 bases between. CDR3 nucleotides: TGTGCCAGCAGCTCTGGGAATCGGGACGGGAGCTCCTACGAGCAGTACTTC. This gives the protein CASSSGNRDGSSYEQYF.

This clonotype was found a few times. This chain connects TRBV2 to TRBJ1-1; no clear D. The CDR3 is 14 residues long. The germline CDR1 and CDR2 sequences are SNHLY and FYNNEI. The V gene lost 0 bases and the J gene lost 8 bases, with 13 bases spanning the gap. The DNA of the CDR3 is TGTGCCAGCAGTGAAGCTTCGCTGTTCCGGGAAGCTTTCTTT. It yields the protein CASSEASLFREAFF.

This chain joins TRBV29-1 and TRBJ2-3; possible D gene TRBD2, 5 bases. Germline CDR1 SQVTM, CDR2 ANQGSEA. The V end lost 3 bases, the J end lost 5 bases, and 12 bases lay between the germline ends. CDR3 length equals 13 residues. The CDR3 DNA reads TGCAGCGTTGACGAGGGCCCTGGAGATACGCAGTATTTT. Its translation: CSVDEGPGDTQYF.